Below, 26 T cell receptor beta chains from the same sample are listed, as sequenced in a study of blood T cell repertoires in COVID-19. Only in-frame clones appear in the TCRdb table, and some are missing; sequencing was by immunoSEQ multiplex PCR. Among about 210,000 clones listed, roughly 85% were seen once. The sequenced sample consisted of peripheral blood. The receptors here all came from a woman between 65 and 79 years old with COVID-19, enrolled during active disease.

The chain carries TRBV15 and TRBJ1-2; 10 bases fit TRBD1. V trimming: 5 bases; J trimming: 4 bases; junction bases outside the gene matches: 10. Germline loops: CDR1 LNHNV, CDR2 YYDKDF (reference sequence). CDR3 length: 16 residues. Written as DNA, the CDR3 is TGTGCCACCAGCTATGGGACAGGGGAAGGGAGCTATGGCTACACCTTC. As protein: CATSYGTGEGSYGYTF.

The chain uses TRBV30 and TRBJ1-1; unclear D gene. The germline V gene has CDR1 GTSNPN and CDR2 SVGIG (reference sequence). V gave up 1 base and J gave up 2 bases, with 8 bases separating them. The CDR3 covers 13 residues. CDR3: CAWSAGFNTEAFF. The CDR3 DNA is TGTGCCTGGAGTGCGGGGTTTAACACTGAAGCTTTCTTT. Combining the CDR3 with reference TRBV30 and TRBJ1-1 gives the whole variable domain SQTIHQWPATLVQPVGSPLSLECTVEGTSNPNLYWYRQAAGRGLQLLFYSVGIGQISSEVPQNLSASRPQDRQFILSSKKLLLSDSGFYLCAWSAGFNTEAFFGQGTRLTVV.

V gene TRBV5-1 combines with J gene TRBJ2-4, with TRBD2 matching over 7 bases. In germline, CDR1 is SGHRS, CDR2 YFSETQ. V dropped 4 bases and J dropped 8; count of bases not matched to a gene: 9. CDR3 length: 14 residues. The CDR3 sequence is CASSGGRGGDIQYF. For the CDR3, the DNA is TGCGCCAGCAGCGGTGGACGGGGAGGGGACATTCAGTACTTC.

The chain recombines TRBV3-1 (or the pseudogene TRBV3-2) with TRBJ1-5; TRBD1 is a possible D gene (5 bases). This CDR3 is built from 15 residues. Trimming left V 1 base short and J 0 bases short, with 7 bases between. Per germline, CDR1 LGHDT and CDR2 YNNKEL (reference sequence). The CDR3 DNA follows: TGTGCCAGCAGCCAAGGACAGAATAGCAATCAGCCCCAGCATTTT. Protein product: CASSQGQNSNQPQHF.

V and J are TRBV27 and TRBJ1-1; no clear D. The CDR3 covers 16 residues. Trimming removed 3 bases from V and 5 bases from J, with 19 bases in between. Germline V gene sequence: CDR1 MNHEY, CDR2 SMNVEV (reference sequence). Here the CDR3 reads CASSFWSARRYTEAFF. In DNA, the CDR3 is TGTGCCAGCAGTTTTTGGTCAGCCCGGAGGTATACTGAAGCTTTCTTT.

The genes are TRBV6-2 or TRBV6-3 and TRBJ1-6; a possible D gene is TRBD1 (6 bases). The CDR3 has 12 residues. Germline loops: CDR1 MNHEY, CDR2 SVGEGT. V was clipped by 5 bases and J by 11 bases, with 10 bases between them. In DNA form, the CDR3 reads TGTGCCAGCAGTCCCGAGGGGGCACCCCTCCACTTT. Translated: CASSPEGAPLHF.

Turning to this clone: The sample has other DNA sequences that encode this CDR3 too. The J gene is TRBJ1-2, the V gene TRBV5-6; D unresolved. Per germline, CDR1 SGHDT and CDR2 YYEEEE. CDR3 size: 12 residues. Trimming took 1 base from V and 4 from J, leaving 5 bases between them. The CDR3 is CASSLSGYGYTF. DNA for the CDR3: TGTGCCAGCAGCTTGTCGGGCTATGGCTACACCTTC.

V and J are TRBV2 and TRBJ2-3, with 12 bases aligning to TRBD2. With V trimmed by 0 bases and J by 4 bases, 5 bases remained unmatched. The CDR3 consists of 17 residues. Germline V lookup: CDR1 SNHLY, CDR2 FYNNEI. CDR3 amino acids: CASSEALLAGGSDTQYF. The CDR3 DNA is TGTGCCAGCAGTGAAGCCTTACTAGCGGGGGGTTCAGATACGCAGTATTTT.

This sequence joins TRBV5-1 and TRBJ2-1, with TRBD2 identical over 13 bases. CDR1 and CDR2 (germline): SGHRS, YFSETQ. The CDR3 is made up of 14 amino acids. Germline trimming cut 6 bases from V and 4 bases from J; bases unmatched to any gene: 1. CDR3 coding DNA: TGCGCCAGCAAGGGACTAGCGGGATACAATGAGCAGTTCTTC. Protein product: CASKGLAGYNEQFF.

This clone was counted a single time. J is TRBJ2-1 and V is TRBV25-1; TRBD2 agrees at 13 bases. CDR1 and CDR2 from the germline V gene are MGHDK and SYGVNS. The CDR3 sequence is 15 residues long. Trimming removed 4 bases from V and 5 bases from J; junction bases left unmatched: 2. The DNA for the CDR3 is TGTGCCAGCAGTGGAACTAGCGGGGGGGACAATGAGCAGTTCTTC. Translated: CASSGTSGGDNEQFF.

This chain uses TRBV6-2 or TRBV6-3 with TRBJ2-5; 15 nucleotides line up with TRBD2. After removal of 5 bases from V and 4 bases from J, the junction contained 2 bases not matched to a gene. This CDR3 has 15 residues. Per germline, CDR1 MNHEY and CDR2 SVGEGT. CDR3 sequence (DNA): TGTGCCAGCAGTCCGGGACTAGCGGGGGGAGAGACCCAGTACTTC. Protein sequence: CASSPGLAGGETQYF.

The chain links TRBV28 to TRBJ1-1; 8 bases align to TRBD1. The CDR3 sequence is 14 residues long. Unmatched junction bases numbered 10, after V lost 11 bases and J lost 2 bases. The germline gives CDR1 MDHEN, CDR2 SYDVKM. The CDR3 coding sequence is TGTGCCGCTGGGGGACAGGACCTAAACACTGAAGCTTTCTTT. This encodes CAAGGQDLNTEAFF.

The V call is TRBV6-5, the J call TRBJ2-7; TRBD1 matches at 7 bases. With V trimmed by 6 bases and J by 2 bases, 10 bases remained unmatched. The CDR3 consists of 15 residues. Germline CDR1 MNHEY, CDR2 SVGAGI. The chain's CDR3 is CASRVGDSTTYEQYF. Here the CDR3 DNA reads TGTGCCAGCAGGGTGGGGGACAGTACTACCTACGAGCAGTACTTC.

The genes are TRBV11-2 and TRBJ2-3; 12 bases are a match to TRBD2. The V gene end was trimmed by 5 bases and the J gene end by 5 bases; junction bases not matched to a gene: 11. This CDR3 is built from 17 residues. Germline V CDR1 and CDR2: SGHAT, FQNNGV. CDR3 bases: TGTGCCAGCAGCCTAATCTTGACTAGCGGGAGTCTAGATACGCAGTATTTT. Translating it yields CASSLILTSGSLDTQYF.

The chain uses TRBV30 and TRBJ2-3, with D unclear. The CDR3 totals 13 residues. The germline CDR1 and CDR2 sequences are GTSNPN and SVGIG (reference sequence). The V end lost 4 bases, the J end lost 0 bases, and 8 bases lay between the germline ends. This CDR3 is CAWIFPSTDTQYF. The CDR3 nucleotides are TGTGCCTGGATATTTCCTAGCACAGATACGCAGTATTTT.

The chain carries TRBV19 and TRBJ2-5; TRBD2 aligns across 8 bases. The CDR3 is made up of 14 amino acids. V lost 4 bases, J lost 1 base, and 2 bases stayed unmatched. Looked up from germline, CDR1 is LNHDA and CDR2 is SQIVND (reference sequence). Written as DNA, the CDR3 is TGTGCCAGTAGTACCGGGACTAGCCAAGAGACCCAGTACTTC. Its translation is CASSTGTSQETQYF.

In its sample, this clone was seen once. The chain carries TRBV7-2 and TRBJ2-7; a possible D gene is TRBD2 (7 bases). Germline V gene lookup returns CDR1 SGHTA and CDR2 FQGNSA. The CDR3 totals 16 residues. The V end lost 1 base, the J end lost 0 bases, and 13 bases lay between the germline ends. CDR3 nucleotide sequence: TGTGCCAGCAGCTTAGGTGCGGGGGCGAGCTCCTACGAGCAGTACTTC. It codes for CASSLGAGASSYEQYF.

The chain has TRBV19 and TRBJ1-6, with 7 bases lining up with TRBD1. Trimming took 9 bases from V and 5 from J; bases not matched to a gene: 7. In germline, CDR1 is LNHDA, CDR2 SQIVND (reference sequence). The CDR3 spans 14 residues. CDR3 coding DNA: TGTGCCAGCCAGACAGGGAAGGATAATTCACCCCTCCACTTT. It codes for CASQTGKDNSPLHF.

In nucleotides, the CDR3 is TGTGCCAGTAGTATAATGGGACAACTTAATGAAAAACTGTTTTTT. This sequence encodes CASSIMGQLNEKLFF. This sequence joins TRBV19 and TRBJ1-4; D possibly corresponds to TRBD1 (6 bases). The CDR3 has 15 amino acids. Germline V lookup: CDR1 LNHDA, CDR2 SQIVND (reference sequence). V lost 2 bases and J 4 bases, leaving 11 bases between the germline ends.

The chain combines TRBV7-2 with TRBJ2-5, with D possibly being TRBD2 (6 bases). Germline-derived CDR1 and CDR2 are SGHTA and FQGNSA. The CDR3 is 14 amino acids. With 5 bases removed from V and 3 bases from J, the gap between germline ends came to 13 bases. DNA for the CDR3: TGTGCCAGCAGCGCGGAGGGACGGAAAGAGACCCAGTACTTC. It codes for CASSAEGRKETQYF.

The CDR3 reads CSVEVGKANEKLFF. In DNA form, the CDR3 reads TGCAGCGTTGAAGTGGGCAAGGCTAATGAAAAACTGTTTTTT. The rearrangement links TRBV29-1 to TRBJ1-4, with D unresolved. Trimming stripped 1 base from V and 3 bases from J, with 9 bases between. Looked up from germline, CDR1 is SQVTM and CDR2 is ANQGSEA. This CDR3 is 14 amino acids long.

This sequence joins TRBV19 and TRBJ1-2, with D unclear. This CDR3 has 14 amino acids. V dropped 0 bases and J dropped 8 bases, with 13 bases sitting between them. Germline loops: CDR1 LNHDA, CDR2 SQIVND (reference sequence). CDR3 nucleotides: TGTGCCAGTAGTATAGAGTCAACCGGGGTCGGCTACACCTTC. The encoded protein is CASSIESTGVGYTF.

The rearrangement links TRBV12-3 or TRBV12-4 to TRBJ1-5; D not certain. Trimming stripped 2 bases from V and 7 bases from J, with 9 bases between. The CDR3 contains 13 residues. The CDR3 protein is CASSLLGSQPQHF. In DNA, the CDR3 is TGTGCCAGCAGTTTATTGGGCAGCCAGCCCCAGCATTTT.

The rearrangement joins TRBV6-4 to TRBJ1-1, with 9 bases lining up with TRBD1. V gave up 6 bases and J gave up 6 bases; unmatched junction bases: 8. Germline V gene sequence: CDR1 MRHNA, CDR2 SNTAGT. The CDR3 consists of 14 residues. DNA for the CDR3: TGTGCCAGCAGACACCGGGACAGGGCGTCTGAAGCTTTCTTT. It translates to CASRHRDRASEAFF.

This sequence joins TRBV7-6 and TRBJ1-6; 9 nucleotides agree with TRBD1. Trimming at V came to 5 bases and at J to 10 bases, leaving 12 bases not matched to a gene. The CDR3 totals 16 residues. Germline CDR1 and CDR2: SGHVS and FNYEAQ. CDR3 protein: CASSPRGQGIGSPLHF. DNA for the CDR3: TGTGCCAGCAGCCCCCGAGGACAGGGGATCGGCTCACCCCTCCACTTT.

The rearrangement joins TRBV7-6 to TRBJ1-1; 9 bases map to TRBD1. The CDR3 spans 17 residues. The germline V gene encodes CDR1 SGHVS and CDR2 FNYEAQ. J was trimmed by 0 bases and V by 4 bases; bases with no gene match: 9. The CDR3 region has the DNA TGTGCCAGCAGCTATTTCCAGACAGGGGGAATGAACACTGAAGCTTTCTTT. Protein: CASSYFQTGGMNTEAFF. The full variable domain, completed using reference TRBV7-6 and TRBJ1-1, is GAGVSQSPRYKVTKRGQDVALRCDPISGHVSLYWYRQALGQGPEFLTYFNYEAQQDKSGLPNDRFSAERPEGSISTLTIQRTEQRDSAMYRCASSYFQTGGMNTEAFFGQGTRLTVV.